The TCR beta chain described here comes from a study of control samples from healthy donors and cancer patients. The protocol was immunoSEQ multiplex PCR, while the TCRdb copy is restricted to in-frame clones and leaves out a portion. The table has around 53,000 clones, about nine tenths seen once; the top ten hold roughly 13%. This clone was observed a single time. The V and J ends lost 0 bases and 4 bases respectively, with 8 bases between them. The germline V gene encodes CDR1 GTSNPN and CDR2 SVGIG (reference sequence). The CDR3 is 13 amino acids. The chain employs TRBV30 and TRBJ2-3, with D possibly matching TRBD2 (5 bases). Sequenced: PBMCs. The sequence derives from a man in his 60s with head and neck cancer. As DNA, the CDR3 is TGTGCCTGGAGTGTAGCCGGGGCAGATACGCAGTATTTT. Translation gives CAWSVAGADTQYF.